This TCR beta chain was documented in a study of T cells in Graves' hyperthyroidism and ophthalmopathy. Using RNA transcripts as the source, TCR beta CDR3 regions were amplified. The study used the HTBI primer set for a first-round RT-PCR of the TCR CDR3. TCRdb itself ran the multiplex PCR reads through MiXCR, one entry per CDR3 protein. The sample lists about 700,000 distinct CDR3 sequences; roughly 15% were seen once. Cells are PBMCs isolated from around 9.4 ml of fresh blood. Germline loops: CDR1 GTSNPN, CDR2 SVGIG (reference sequence). Trimming left V 3 bases short and J 1 base short, with 9 bases between. The CDR3 sequence is 13 residues long. There are many counts of this clonotype.

V and J are TRBV30 and TRBJ1-1, with D unresolved. The sequence was collected from a woman under 30 with Graves' hyperthyroidism. Sequencing used blood. CDR3 residues: CAWRLGRNTEAFF. The CDR3 DNA follows: TGTGCCTGGAGACTCGGGCGGAACACTGAAGCTTTCTTT.